What follows are 18 T cell receptor beta chains derived from one specimen sequenced in a study of CD8 T cells in Susac syndrome. When the RNA was reverse transcribed, random hexamers were used with an input of roughly 0.45 to 1 ug. Each CDR3 protein gets one entry after TCRdb re-called the immunoSEQ multiplex PCR reads with MiXCR. The profile covers 150,000 to 250,000 distinct CDR3 sequences, with 90% to 95% appearing a single time and about 0.096% taken by the ten largest. Sequenced: CD4+ T cells from PBMCs. The receptors shown here come from a human donor with multiple sclerosis.

The CDR3 loop is CASSPTKGAEETQYF. Written as DNA, the CDR3 is TGCGCCAGCAGCCCGACCAAGGGAGCGGAAGAGACCCAGTACTTC. This chain joins TRBV5-1 and TRBJ2-5; perhaps TRBD2 as D (5 bases). V was trimmed by 4 bases and J by 3 bases, leaving 16 bases between them. The germline gives CDR1 SGHRS, CDR2 YFSETQ. The CDR3 has 15 residues. Together with reference TRBV5-1 and TRBJ2-5, the CDR3 gives the full variable domain: KAGVTQTPRYLIKTRGQQVTLSCSPISGHRSVSWYQQTPGQGLQFLFEYFSETQRNKGNFPGRFSGRQFSNSRSEMNVSTLELGDSALYLCASSPTKGAEETQYFGPGTRLLVL.

The genes are TRBV12-3 or TRBV12-4 and TRBJ1-2; 10 positions agree with TRBD1. CDR3 length: 15 residues. The trim removed 3 bases at V and 2 bases at J, leaving 3 bases unmatched. The CDR3 here is CASSLGTGVNYGYTF. The DNA of the CDR3 is TGTGCCAGCAGTTTGGGGACAGGGGTCAACTATGGCTACACCTTC.

This chain connects TRBV9 to TRBJ2-1; 9 bases are shared with TRBD2. V gave up 1 base and J gave up 6 bases; unmatched junction bases: 5. Germline-derived CDR1 and CDR2 are SGDLS and YYNGEE. The CDR3 has 15 amino acids. The CDR3 sequence: CASSVRSSGVNEQFF. The CDR3 region has the DNA TGTGCCAGCAGCGTACGGTCTAGCGGGGTCAATGAGCAGTTCTTC.

A few counts support this clonotype. The chain joins TRBV10-3 to TRBJ1-5; D call uncertain. V lost 11 bases and J lost 8, with 19 bases in between. The CDR3 sequence is 13 residues long. Germline CDR1 and CDR2: ENHRY and SYGVKD. The CDR3, as DNA: TGTGCCGCCCAGACGGCTCCTTCTGAGCCCCAGCATTTT. It translates to CAAQTAPSEPQHF.

The rearrangement joins TRBV4-1 to TRBJ2-7, with 7 bases that match TRBD1. After removal of 3 bases from V and 2 bases from J, the junction contained 7 bases not matched to a gene. This CDR3 spans 15 amino acids. Germline CDR1 MGHRA, CDR2 YSYEKL. The CDR3 DNA is TGCGCCAGCAGCCAGATAAGACAGGGCACCTACGAGCAGTACTTC. Amino acid sequence: CASSQIRQGTYEQYF.

V usage is TRBV29-1 and J usage is TRBJ2-3; D may be TRBD2 (6 bases). CDR1 is SQVTM and CDR2 is ANQGSEA in the germline V gene. The germline V and J ends were trimmed by 6 bases and 1 base, with 11 bases remaining between them. This CDR3 is built from 13 residues. The CDR3 loop is CSVPPGGTDTQYF. CDR3 sequence (DNA): TGCAGCGTCCCCCCGGGGGGCACAGATACGCAGTATTTT.

This clonotype came up once. The rearrangement joins TRBV18 to TRBJ2-7; D might be TRBD1 or TRBD2, each matching 5 bases. The CDR3 extends over 14 amino acids. Trimming removed 3 bases at V and 3 bases at J, with 12 bases between. The germline V gene encodes CDR1 KGHSH and CDR2 LQKENI. CDR3 sequence (DNA): TGTGCCAGCTCACCGGGGACGATCTTCTACGAGCAGTACTTC. As protein: CASSPGTIFYEQYF. Full variable domain (outside the CDR3, taken from reference TRBV18 and TRBJ2-7): NAGVMQNPRHLVRRRGQEARLRCSPMKGHSHVYWYRQLPEEGLKFMVYLQKENIIDESGMPKERFSAEFPKEGPSILRIQQVVRGDSAAYFCASSPGTIFYEQYFGPGTRLTVT.

The chain employs TRBV14 and TRBJ2-5; D call uncertain. The length of the CDR3 is 11 residues. Trimming cost V 1 base and J 6 bases, with 3 bases left between them. Germline loops: CDR1 SGHDN, CDR2 FVKESK. The CDR3 loop reads CASSQGQTQYF. The DNA of the CDR3 is TGTGCCAGCAGCCAAGGACAGACCCAGTACTTC. Variable domain in full (rest from reference TRBV14 and TRBJ2-5): EAGVTQFPSHSVIEKGQTVTLRCDPISGHDNLYWYRRVMGKEIKFLLHFVKESKQDESGMPNNRFLAERTGGTYSTLKVQPAELEDSGVYFCASSQGQTQYFGPGTRLLVL.

The gene calls are TRBV29-1 and TRBJ2-6; no reliable D call. Germline CDR1 reads SQVTM; CDR2 reads ANQGSEA. Trimming took 6 bases from V and 1 from J, leaving 4 bases between them. The length of the CDR3 is 12 residues. This chain's CDR3 is CSVLSGANVLTF. The CDR3 coding sequence is TGCAGCGTACTATCTGGGGCCAACGTCCTGACTTTC.

The genes are TRBV9 and TRBJ2-1; TRBD2 matches at 11 bases. V lost 4 bases and J lost 4; bases outside the gene matches: 4. This CDR3 region has 15 residues. CDR1 SGDLS and CDR2 YYNGEE come from the germline V gene. CDR3 nucleotides: TGTGCCAGCAGCATCGGACTAGCGGGTTACAATGAGCAGTTCTTC. Translated: CASSIGLAGYNEQFF.

V and J are TRBV12-3 or TRBV12-4 and TRBJ1-1, with D possibly being TRBD1 (6 bases). The length of the CDR3 is 13 residues. V dropped 4 bases and J dropped 1 base, with 7 bases sitting between them. CDR3 coding DNA: TGTGCCAGCAGTTGGGGACAGAACACTGAAGCTTTCTTT. This gives the protein CASSWGQNTEAFF.

The gene calls are TRBV5-6 and TRBJ2-5, with TRBD2 matching over 7 bases. The germline gives CDR1 SGHDT, CDR2 YYEEEE. V trimming: 3 bases; J trimming: 5 bases; junction bases outside the gene matches: 13. The CDR3 spans 16 residues. CDR3 residues: CASSSKGGSEDETQYF. In nucleotides, the CDR3 is TGTGCCAGCAGCTCGAAGGGCGGGAGTGAGGATGAGACCCAGTACTTC.

This chain connects TRBV21-1 to TRBJ2-3; TRBD1 reflects the table's D call only, with no check against the DNA. TRBV21-1 is reported as a pseudogene. The CDR3 has 14 amino acids. The CDR3: CAPAKTGRMDTQYF. CDR3 nucleotides: TGTGCCCCAGCCAAGACAGGGAGAATGGATACGCAGTATTTT.

The rearrangement uses TRBV7-9 and TRBJ2-1; D is uncertain. Germline CDR1 reads SEHNR; CDR2 reads FQNEAQ (reference sequence). V lost 5 bases to trimming and J lost 2 bases, with 16 bases between them. CDR3 size: 16 residues. CDR3 coding DNA: TGTGCCAGCAGCCGGCCGGTCCGCGGTGCCTACAATGAGCAGTTCTTC. It yields the protein CASSRPVRGAYNEQFF.

The V and J genes are TRBV12-3 or TRBV12-4 and TRBJ1-1; D is unresolved. The V end lost 7 bases, the J end lost 1 base, and 13 bases lay between the germline ends. The CDR3 covers 14 residues. In DNA form, the CDR3 reads TGTGCCAGCACCCCCCGGCGGAGGAACACTGAAGCTTTCTTT. As protein: CASTPRRRNTEAFF.

This clonotype was observed once. The chain carries TRBV3-1 and TRBJ1-1, with D possibly matching TRBD1 (6 bases). V lost 8 bases to trimming and J lost 3 bases, with 16 bases between them. Germline CDR1 and CDR2: LGHDT and YNNKEL (reference sequence). The CDR3 is 14 amino acids. The CDR3 DNA is TGTGCCAGCGGGTGGGGGGCCCGTGACACTGAAGCTTTCTTT. Amino acid sequence: CASGWGARDTEAFF.

The J gene is TRBJ2-3, the V gene TRBV20-1; D not certain. The ends were cut back, 3 bases at V and 8 bases at J, with 12 bases in the middle. Germline CDR1 DFQATT, CDR2 SNEGSKA (reference sequence). The CDR3 spans 12 residues. CDR3 residues: CSASASPVTQYF. DNA for the CDR3: TGCAGTGCTAGTGCTTCGCCTGTTACGCAGTATTTT.

The CDR3 loop is CATSKEGATGELFF. The DNA of the CDR3 is TGTGCCACCTCAAAGGAAGGGGCCACCGGGGAGCTGTTTTTT. This rearrangement joins TRBV2 to TRBJ2-2; D possibly corresponds to TRBD1 (5 bases). V gave up 10 bases and J gave up 4 bases, with 16 bases separating them. This CDR3 spans 14 amino acids. Germline V gene lookup returns CDR1 SNHLY and CDR2 FYNNEI.